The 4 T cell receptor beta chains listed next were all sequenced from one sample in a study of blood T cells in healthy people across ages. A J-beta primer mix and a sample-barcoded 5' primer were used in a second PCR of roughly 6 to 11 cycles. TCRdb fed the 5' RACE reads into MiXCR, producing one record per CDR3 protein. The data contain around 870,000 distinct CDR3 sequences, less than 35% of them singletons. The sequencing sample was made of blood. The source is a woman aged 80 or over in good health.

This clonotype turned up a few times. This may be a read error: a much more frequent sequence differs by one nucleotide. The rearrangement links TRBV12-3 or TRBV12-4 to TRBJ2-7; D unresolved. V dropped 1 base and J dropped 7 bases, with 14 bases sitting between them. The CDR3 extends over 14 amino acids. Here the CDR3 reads CASSLEGKTGEQYF. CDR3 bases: TGTGCCAGCAGTTTAGAAGGCAAAACTGGGGAGCAGTACTTC.

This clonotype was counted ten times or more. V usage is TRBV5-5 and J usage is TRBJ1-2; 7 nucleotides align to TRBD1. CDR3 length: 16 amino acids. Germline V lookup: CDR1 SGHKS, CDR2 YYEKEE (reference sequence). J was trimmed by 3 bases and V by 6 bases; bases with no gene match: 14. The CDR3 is CASNASPGQPHYGYTF. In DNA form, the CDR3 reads TGTGCCAGCAACGCTTCGCCGGGACAGCCCCACTATGGCTACACCTTC.

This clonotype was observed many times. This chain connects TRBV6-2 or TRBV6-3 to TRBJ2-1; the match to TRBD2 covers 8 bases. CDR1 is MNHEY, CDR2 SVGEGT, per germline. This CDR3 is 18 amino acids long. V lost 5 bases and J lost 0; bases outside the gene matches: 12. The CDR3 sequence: CASSPYLSGGSSYNEQFF. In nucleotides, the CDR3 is TGTGCCAGCAGTCCGTACCTAAGCGGGGGTAGCTCCTACAATGAGCAGTTCTTC.

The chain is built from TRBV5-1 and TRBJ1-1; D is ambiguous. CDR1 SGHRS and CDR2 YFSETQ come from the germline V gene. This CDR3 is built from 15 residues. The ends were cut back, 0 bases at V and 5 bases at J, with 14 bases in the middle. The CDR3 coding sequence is TGCGCCAGCAGCTTGGGCGCTCGGATGGGGACTGAAGCTTTCTTT. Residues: CASSLGARMGTEAFF.